The subject of this entry is one T cell receptor beta chain. Its target is not known. The data were taken from a study of blood T cells in healthy people across ages. Whole-study results and caveats: Underestimates were what the diversity estimates from one million T cells were considered to be. The study lacked donor CMV status, which possibly confounded expanded clonotype changes.

Primed by a sample-barcoded 5' primer and a J-beta primer mix, a second PCR proceeded for about 7 to 11 cycles. Template switching added a 12-random-nucleotide identifier to every cDNA molecule. Each sample provided no less than 2.5 million CDR3-containing paired-end reads. TCRdb used MiXCR to reprocess the 5' RACE reads, holding one entry per CDR3 protein. The sample includes roughly 1,700,000 distinct CDR3 sequences, under 30% seen only once; the top ten take roughly 8%. The V and J ends lost 4 bases and 5 bases, in that order; junction bases with no gene match: 4. The CDR3 sequence is 14 residues long.

The specimen sequenced was blood. The V call is TRBV12-3 or TRBV12-4, the J call TRBJ2-3; 9 bases map to TRBD1. The receptor was derived from a woman in her twenties or thirties in good health. CDR3: CASSYRGPEDTQYF. The CDR3 DNA sequence: TGTGCCAGCAGTTACAGGGGGCCAGAAGATACGCAGTATTTT.